This T cell receptor delta chain came from a study of gamma-delta T cells after stem cell transplantation. CDR1 GEAIGNYY and CDR2 EKD come from the germline V gene. CDR3 length: 15 amino acids. J lost 5 bases, V lost 3 bases, and 10 bases had no gene match. TCRdb reanalyzed the RT-PCR reads using CATT. This table holds 8,500 to 13,000 delta-chain clones, 1% to 1.5% found once. Details on this clone: This DNA's translation and the protein TCRdb lists, from a much larger clone, do not match at residue 9, likely due to a read error; the protein shown is translated from the DNA.

The sequence came from a human donor. It is not recorded whose cells these are; they may come from a transplant donor. J is TRDJ1 and V is TRDV2; 8 bases line up with TRDD3. The sequencing sample was made of gamma-delta T cells. CDR3 DNA sequence: TGTGCCTGTGACGCTATTGGGGGATGCGAGGATAAACTCATCTTT. It is translated as CACDAIGGCEDKLIF.